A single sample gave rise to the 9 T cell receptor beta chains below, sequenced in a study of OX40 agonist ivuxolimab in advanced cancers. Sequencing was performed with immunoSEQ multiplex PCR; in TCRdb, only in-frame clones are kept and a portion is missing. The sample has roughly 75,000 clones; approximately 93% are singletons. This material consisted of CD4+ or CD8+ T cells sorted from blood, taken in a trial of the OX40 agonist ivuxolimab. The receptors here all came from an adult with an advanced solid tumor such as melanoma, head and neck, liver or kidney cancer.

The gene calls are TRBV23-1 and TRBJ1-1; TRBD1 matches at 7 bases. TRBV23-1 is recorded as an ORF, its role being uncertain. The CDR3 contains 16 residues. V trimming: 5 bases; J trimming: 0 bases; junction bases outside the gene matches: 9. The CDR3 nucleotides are TGCGCCAGCAGTAGGGGACTGACAGGGTTGAACACTGAAGCTTTCTTT. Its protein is CASSRGLTGLNTEAFF.

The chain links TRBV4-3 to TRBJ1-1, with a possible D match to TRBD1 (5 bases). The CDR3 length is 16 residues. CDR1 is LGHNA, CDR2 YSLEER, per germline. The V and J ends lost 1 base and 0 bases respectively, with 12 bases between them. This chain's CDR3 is CASSQVLTVMNTEAFF. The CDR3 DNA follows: TGCGCCAGCAGCCAAGTTCTGACAGTAATGAACACTGAAGCTTTCTTT.

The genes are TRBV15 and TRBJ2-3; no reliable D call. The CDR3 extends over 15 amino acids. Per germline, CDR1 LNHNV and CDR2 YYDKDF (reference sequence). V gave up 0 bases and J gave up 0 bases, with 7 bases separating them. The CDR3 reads CATSRDRQSTDTQYF. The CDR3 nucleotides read TGTGCCACCAGCAGAGATCGGCAGAGCACAGATACGCAGTATTTT. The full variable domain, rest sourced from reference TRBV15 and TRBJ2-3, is DAMVIQNPRYQVTQFGKPVTLSCSQTLNHNVMYWYQQKSSQAPKLLFHYYDKDFNNEADTPDNFQSRRPNTSFCFLDIRSPGLGDTAMYLCATSRDRQSTDTQYFGPGTRLTVL.

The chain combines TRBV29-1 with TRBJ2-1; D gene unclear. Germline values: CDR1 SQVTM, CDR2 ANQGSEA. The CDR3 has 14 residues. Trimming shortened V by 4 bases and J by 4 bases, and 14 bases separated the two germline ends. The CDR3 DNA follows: TGCAGCGTTGGTCTGGAAACCTCATACAATGAGCAGTTCTTC. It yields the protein CSVGLETSYNEQFF.

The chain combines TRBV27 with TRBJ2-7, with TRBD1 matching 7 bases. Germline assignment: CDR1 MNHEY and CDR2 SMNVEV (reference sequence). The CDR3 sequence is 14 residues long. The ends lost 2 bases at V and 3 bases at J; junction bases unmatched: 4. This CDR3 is CASSLGTELYEQYF. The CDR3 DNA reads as TGTGCCAGCAGTTTAGGGACAGAACTCTACGAGCAGTACTTC.

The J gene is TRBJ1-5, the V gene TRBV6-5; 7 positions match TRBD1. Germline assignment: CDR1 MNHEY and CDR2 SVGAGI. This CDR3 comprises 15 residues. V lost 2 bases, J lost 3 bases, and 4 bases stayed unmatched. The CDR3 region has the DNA TGTGCCAGCAGTTACGCAGGGGGGTACAATCAGCCCCAGCATTTT. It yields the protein CASSYAGGYNQPQHF.

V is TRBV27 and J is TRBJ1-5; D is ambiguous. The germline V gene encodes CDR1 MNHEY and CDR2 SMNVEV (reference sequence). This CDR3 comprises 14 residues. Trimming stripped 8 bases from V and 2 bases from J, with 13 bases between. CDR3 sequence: CASGHGRGNQPQHF. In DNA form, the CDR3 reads TGTGCCAGCGGTCACGGGAGGGGCAATCAGCCCCAGCATTTT.

CDR3 in amino acids: CASSMGGELFF. CDR3 bases: TGTGCCAGCAGTATGGGGGGGGAGCTGTTTTTT. The chain uses TRBV27 and TRBJ2-2, with D unclear. The length of the CDR3 is 11 residues. Germline lookup yields CDR1 MNHEY and CDR2 SMNVEV (reference sequence). V was pared by 5 bases and J by 8 bases, with 6 bases between.

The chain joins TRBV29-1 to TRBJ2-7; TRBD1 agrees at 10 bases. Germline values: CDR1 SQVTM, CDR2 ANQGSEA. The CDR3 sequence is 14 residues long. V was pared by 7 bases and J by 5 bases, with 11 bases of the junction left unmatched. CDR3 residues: CSAVGGDRGDEQYF. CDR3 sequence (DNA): TGCAGCGCGGTAGGAGGGGACAGGGGCGACGAGCAGTACTTC.